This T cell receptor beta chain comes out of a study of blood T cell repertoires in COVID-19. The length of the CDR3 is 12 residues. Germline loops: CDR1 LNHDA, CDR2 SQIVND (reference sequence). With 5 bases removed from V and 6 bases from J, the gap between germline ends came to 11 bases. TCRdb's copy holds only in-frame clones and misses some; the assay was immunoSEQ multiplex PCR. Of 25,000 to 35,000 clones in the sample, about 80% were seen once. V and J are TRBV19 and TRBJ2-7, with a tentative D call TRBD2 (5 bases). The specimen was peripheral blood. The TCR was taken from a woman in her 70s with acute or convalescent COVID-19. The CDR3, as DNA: TGTGCCAGTAGTGCCATAGGAGGCGAGCAGTACTTC. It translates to CASSAIGGEQYF. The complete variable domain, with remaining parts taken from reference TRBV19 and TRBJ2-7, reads DGGITQSPKYLFRKEGQNVTLSCEQNLNHDAMYWYRQDPGQGLRLIYYSQIVNDFQKGDIAEGYSVSREKKESFPLTVTSAQKNPTAFYLCASSAIGGEQYFGPGTRLTVT.